These 4 T cell receptor beta chains share one sample of origin, sequenced in a study of CD8+ T cells in alopecia areata. Treatment denoted: oral pan-JAK inhibitor, 5-10 mg twice daily. In each case, RNA was isolated and then reverse transcribed into cDNA as the sequencing template. Produced via immunoSEQ multiplex PCR; TCRdb's table is partial and in-frame only. The data show approximately 180,000 clones, with about three fifths seen just once and just over 1% held by the top ten. Sample: CD4+ T cells sorted from blood, taken at week 24, from a patient treated with tofacitinib. The receptors were sampled from a human donor with alopecia areata.

DNA of the CDR3: TGTGCCAGCAGTTCAAGAAGGCGGCCAGGTCAGCCCCAGCATTTT. It specifies CASSSRRRPGQPQHF. This chain uses TRBV5-6 with TRBJ1-5; D gene uncertain. Germline CDR1 and CDR2: SGHDT and YYEEEE. This CDR3 is 15 amino acids long. Between the trimmed V and J ends, which lost 5 bases and 6 bases, there was a span of 18 bases.

The CDR3 reads CASSTPFNEQFF. In DNA form, the CDR3 reads TGTGCCAGCAGCACTCCCTTTAATGAGCAGTTCTTC. The rearrangement uses TRBV7-2 and TRBJ2-1; D ambiguous. Germline-derived CDR1 and CDR2 are SGHTA and FQGNSA. V lost 5 bases and J 7 bases, leaving 9 bases between the germline ends. The CDR3 contains 12 residues. The whole variable domain, filled in from reference TRBV7-2 and TRBJ2-1, reads GAGVSQSPSNKVTEKGKDVELRCDPISGHTALYWYRQSLGQGLEFLIYFQGNSAPDKSGLPSDRFSAERTGGSVSTLTIQRTQQEDSAVYLCASSTPFNEQFFGPGTRLTVL.

This clone was picked up a small number of times. This chain uses TRBV29-1 with TRBJ2-7, with TRBD1 matching 10 bases. The CDR3 has 13 amino acids. With 5 bases clipped from V and 6 bases from J, the junction kept 7 bases outside the gene matches. Germline lookup yields CDR1 SQVTM and CDR2 ANQGSEA. The CDR3 DNA is TGCAGCGTTACTAGACAGGGGGCAAGCGAGCAGTACTTC. It specifies CSVTRQGASEQYF.

This clone has only a few counts. This CDR3 is CASSGQGSNQPQHF. Written as DNA, the CDR3 is TGTGCCAGCAGTGGACAGGGCAGCAATCAGCCCCAGCATTTT. The genes are TRBV2 and TRBJ1-5; TRBD1 matches at 7 bases. Germline-derived CDR1 and CDR2 are SNHLY and FYNNEI. The V gene end was trimmed by 4 bases and the J gene end by 1 base; junction bases not matched to a gene: 1. This CDR3 is 14 amino acids long.